These 30 T cell receptor beta chains originate from one sample sequenced in a study of tissue T cells after allogeneic stem cell transplantation. Generated by immunoSEQ multiplex PCR, the TCRdb table keeps only in-frame clones and is missing some. The data show about 48,000 clones, 73% seen once. Specimen: sorted cells pooled from one or two spleens. These receptors came from a pool of C57BL/6 mice in good health.

Notes on this clone: Gene names and germline match the mouse. The CDR3 extends 1 residue past the end of the read, so its final part is completed from the germline J gene. The chain joins TRBV12-2 to TRBJ2-4; 10 bases are shared with TRBD2. The CDR3 runs to 16 residues. Germline V gene lookup returns CDR1 SGHLS and CDR2 HYDKME. Trimming removed 1 base from V and 0 bases from J; junction bases left unmatched: 3. CDR3 sequence: CASSLDWGPSQNTLYF. CDR3 bases read: TGTGCCAGCTCTCTGGACTGGGGGCCTAGTCAAAACACCTTGTAC.

Regarding this clone: The gene symbols are mouse symbols. The DNA ends 1 residue before the CDR3 does, and the rest of the CDR3 is filled in from the germline J gene. The V and J genes are TRBV13-3 and TRBJ2-1, with D possibly TRBD2 on 6 matching bases. Between the trimmed V and J ends, which lost 5 bases and 0 bases, there was a span of 12 bases. Looked up from germline, CDR1 is NNHDY and CDR2 is SYVADS. The CDR3 has 15 amino acids. The chain's CDR3 is CASRDRDFNYAEQFF. Partial CDR3 DNA: TGTGCCAGCAGGGACCGGGACTTTAACTATGCTGAGCAGTTC.

Comment on this clone: The gene symbols are mouse symbols. The CDR3 is cut off 1 residue early in the read; its end comes from the germline J gene. The chain couples TRBV12-1 to TRBJ2-1; 10 nucleotides line up with TRBD1. The CDR3 totals 17 residues. CDR1 is SGHSN, CDR2 HYEKVE, per germline. V gave up 1 base and J gave up 3 bases; unmatched junction bases: 8. The CDR3 loop reads CASSLGLTGGIYAEQFF. The DNA read from the CDR3 is TGTGCCAGCTCTCTGGGTCTGACAGGGGGCATCTATGCTGAGCAGTTC.

Regarding this clone: Each gene name is a mouse one. The CDR3 end is not reached by the read, which stops 1 residue before it; the germline J gene fills it in. The V call is TRBV16, the J call TRBJ2-5, with 10 bases aligning to TRBD2. Germline-derived CDR1 and CDR2 are SGHSA and FRNQAP. Losses at the gene ends were 5 bases for V and 2 bases for J; bases not matched to a gene: 1. The length of the CDR3 is 14 residues. This chain's CDR3 is CASSLGGRQDTQYF. The DNA read from the CDR3 is TGTGCAAGCAGCCTGGGGGGGCGCCAAGACACCCAGTAC.

Notes on this clone: The gene names given are mouse names. The CDR3 end falls 1 residue outside the read, so it is completed with the germline J gene. The gene calls are TRBV13-3 and TRBJ1-2, with 7 nucleotides matching TRBD1. This CDR3 has 14 amino acids. The trim removed 4 bases at V and 0 bases at J, leaving 3 bases unmatched. Germline V gene data show CDR1 as NNHDY and CDR2 as SYVADS. The CDR3 loop is CASSFGTANSDYTF. Incomplete CDR3 DNA: TGTGCCAGCAGTTTCGGGACAGCAAACTCCGACTACACC.

Points on this clone: Gene names are mouse gene names. The read is 1 residue too short to cover the CDR3 end, so that end is filled in from the germline J gene. The rearrangement uses TRBV13-3 and TRBJ1-3; weak D call: TRBD1 (6 bases). The CDR3 runs 15 residues. Germline values: CDR1 NNHDY, CDR2 SYVADS. V dropped 1 base and J dropped 2 bases, with 10 bases sitting between them. Here the CDR3 reads CASSDPGAAGNTLYF. Incomplete CDR3 DNA: TGTGCCAGCAGTGATCCGGGGGCGGCTGGAAATACGCTCTAT.

Of note for this clone: Germline and genes here are mouse. The CDR3 end falls 1 residue outside the read, so it is completed with the germline J gene. The rearrangement links TRBV16 to TRBJ1-4, with TRBD1 as a possible D gene (6 bases). With 6 bases removed from V and 4 bases from J, the gap between germline ends came to 9 bases. Looked up from germline, CDR1 is SGHSA and CDR2 is FRNQAP. The CDR3 has 13 amino acids. Here the CDR3 reads CASRRDINERLFF. Incomplete CDR3 DNA: TGTGCAAGCAGAAGGGACATCAACGAAAGATTATTT.

About this clone itself: Gene names denote mouse genes. The CDR3 is cut off 1 residue early in the read; its end comes from the germline J gene. The chain joins TRBV5 to TRBJ1-6, with D possibly matching TRBD1 (5 bases). TRBJ1-6 is placed among ORFs of uncertain function. The germline V gene encodes CDR1 LGHNA and CDR2 YNLKQL (reference sequence). V was cut by 1 base and J by 5 bases, with 6 bases left in between. The CDR3 sequence is 14 residues long. The DNA read from the CDR3 is TGTGCCAGCAGCCAAGGACAGAATAATTCGCCCCTCTAC. Translating it yields CASSQGQNNSPLY. The complete CDR3 sequence is CASSQGQNNSPLYF.

Concerning this clone itself: Here the gene names and germline are mouse. The missing CDR3 end, 1 residue past where the read stops, is filled in from the germline J gene. This chain joins TRBV26 and TRBJ2-7; D gene unclear. The CDR3 totals 14 residues. Trimming removed 4 bases from V and 0 bases from J, with 10 bases in between. Looked up from germline, CDR1 is KGHPV and CDR2 is FQNQEV (reference sequence). The CDR3 reads CASSQTRSSYEQYF. The covered CDR3 bases are TGTGCCAGCAGTCAGACGAGGAGCTCCTATGAACAGTAC. Full variable domain (missing parts from reference TRBV26 and TRBJ2-7): NSKVIQTPRYLVKGQGQKAKMRCIPEKGHPVVFWYQQNKNNEFKFLINFQNQEVLQQIDMTEKRFSAECPSNSPCSLEIQSSEAGDSALYLCASSQTRSSYEQYFGPGTRLTVL.

This clone was counted a single time. Mouse gene names apply. The CDR3 end is not reached by the read, which stops 1 residue before it; the germline J gene fills it in. This chain uses TRBV2 with TRBJ2-4, with 8 bases matching TRBD2. Germline loops: CDR1 LGHNA, CDR2 YSYQKL. The CDR3 is made up of 15 amino acids. With 0 bases clipped from V and 5 bases from J, the junction kept 4 bases outside the gene matches. Incomplete CDR3 DNA: TGTGCCAGCAGCCAAGATAGCCTGGGGGGAAACACCTTGTAC. It is translated as CASSQDSLGGNTLY. The full CDR3 protein is CASSQDSLGGNTLYF.

Concerning this clone: Germline and genes here are mouse. The read is 1 residue too short to cover the CDR3 end, so that end is filled in from the germline J gene. V is TRBV5 and J is TRBJ2-4, with D possibly being TRBD2 (6 bases). The V end was cut by 0 bases, the J end by 4 bases, with 8 bases between. This CDR3 is 14 amino acids long. Germline-derived CDR1 and CDR2 are LGHNA and YNLKQL (reference sequence). The CDR3 loop reads CASSQDNWENTLYF. The CDR3 DNA, read in part, is TGTGCCAGCAGCCAAGACAACTGGGAAAACACCTTGTAC.

A word on this clone: Any gene name here is a mouse gene name. The sequenced fragment ends 1 residue before the CDR3 boundary, so the rest is inferred from the germline J gene. The chain links TRBV3 to TRBJ1-3; 7 bases agree with TRBD1. CDR3 length: 13 amino acids. The germline V gene encodes CDR1 SNHLY and CDR2 FYNGKV (reference sequence). V gave up 6 bases and J gave up 4 bases; unmatched junction bases: 3. CDR3 in amino acids: CASRTGVGNTLYF. The part of the CDR3 DNA that was read is TGTGCCAGCAGAACAGGGGTGGGAAATACGCTCTAT.

In this sample, this clone turned up a few times. The germline and genes are mouse ones. Here the CDR3 reads CASSDGQIYEQYF. The sequenced part of the CDR3 DNA is TGTGCCAGCAGTGATGGGCAGATCTATGAACAGTAC. The chain recombines TRBV13-1 with TRBJ2-7; D is uncertain. The read ends 1 residue early relative to the CDR3; the germline J gene fills the gap. Germline V gene sequence: CDR1 NSHNY, CDR2 SYGAGN. V dropped 0 bases and J dropped 3 bases, with 7 bases sitting between them. The CDR3 contains 13 residues.

This clone came up a few times. The gene symbols are mouse symbols. The CDR3 end is not reached by the read, which stops 1 residue before it; the germline J gene fills it in. The sample has other DNA sequences that encode this CDR3 too. The rearrangement joins TRBV13-2 to TRBJ2-7, with 8 bases matching TRBD2. This CDR3 is 14 amino acids long. J was trimmed by 2 bases and V by 1 base; bases with no gene match: 2. CDR1 and CDR2 (germline): NNHNN, SYGAGS (reference sequence). The CDR3 DNA, read in part, is TGTGCCAGCGGTGATCTGGGGGGCCCCTATGAACAGTAC. Protein product: CASGDLGGPYEQY. The complete CDR3 protein is CASGDLGGPYEQYF.

Only a few counts were recorded for this clone. The genes and germline here are from mouse. The read ends 1 residue before the CDR3 terminus; that terminus is restored from the germline J gene. The genes are TRBV20 and TRBJ2-7; D remains unclear. Per the germline V gene, CDR1 is GFQATS and CDR2 is STVNSAI. This CDR3 has 12 amino acids. The ends were cut back, 0 bases at V and 4 bases at J, with 7 bases in the middle. CDR3 bases read: TGTGGTGCTAGGGATGGGCATTATGAACAGTAC. It encodes CGARDGHYEQY. The entire CDR3 reads CGARDGHYEQYF.

Turning to this clone: The listed genes are named as in mouse. The read ends 1 residue before the CDR3 terminus; that terminus is restored from the germline J gene. The chain is built from TRBV3 and TRBJ2-1; 10 bases fit TRBD2. V shed 5 bases, J shed 7 bases, and the junction held 8 bases outside the gene matches. From germline, CDR1 is SNHLY and CDR2 FYNGKV (reference sequence). This CDR3 has 15 residues. The CDR3 region is CASSPRDWGAAEQFF. The part of the CDR3 DNA that was read is TGTGCCAGCAGCCCACGGGACTGGGGTGCCGCTGAGCAGTTC.

Concerning this clone: Gene names and germline refer to mouse. The sequenced CDR3 bases are TGTGCCAGCAGCTTTAGGGGAGACACAGAAGTCTTC. It yields the protein CASSFRGDTEVF. The entire CDR3 reads CASSFRGDTEVFF. V and J are TRBV4 and TRBJ1-1, with D perhaps TRBD1 (5 bases). Read coverage stops 1 residue before the CDR3 terminus; the germline J gene supplies the remainder. This CDR3 is built from 13 residues. Germline V gene data show CDR1 as LGHDT and CDR2 as YNNKQL (reference sequence). The germline V and J ends were trimmed by 4 bases and 3 bases, with 9 bases remaining between them.

This clone was recorded a few times. Gene and germline names: mouse. The sequenced CDR3 bases are TGTGCCAGCGGTGTCCCTTATGAACAGTAC. Protein product: CASGVPYEQY. The complete CDR3 protein is CASGVPYEQYF. The chain links TRBV13-2 to TRBJ2-7; D uncertain. From the germline J gene comes the end of the CDR3, since the read stops 1 residue before it. Trimming cost V 3 bases and J 4 bases, with 5 bases left between them. There are 11 residues in the CDR3. Per the germline V gene, CDR1 is NNHNN and CDR2 is SYGAGS (reference sequence).

With respect to this clone: Gene names are the mouse ones. CDR3 DNA (partial): TGTGCCAGCAGTTTTTTGGGGACCTATGAACAGTAC. Encoded protein: CASSFLGTYEQY. The entire CDR3 is CASSFLGTYEQYF. The chain employs TRBV15 and TRBJ2-7, with D maybe TRBD2 (5 bases). Coverage ceases 1 residue before the CDR3 finishes, and the germline J gene fills in the end. The CDR3 contains 13 residues. V lost 3 bases, J lost 2 bases, and 8 bases lay in between. Germline values: CDR1 SGHND, CDR2 FRSKSL.

A remark on this clone: Mouse names are used for the genes. The observed sequence ends 1 residue before the CDR3 terminus, with the missing tail filled in from the germline J gene. This rearrangement joins TRBV13-2 to TRBJ1-6, with 12 bases lining up with TRBD1. TRBJ1-6 carries the ORF label, with uncertain function. V lost 1 base and J lost 10; bases outside the gene matches: 6. This CDR3 region has 16 residues. Germline V lookup: CDR1 NNHNN, CDR2 SYGAGS (reference sequence). CDR3 in amino acids: CASGDPGQGARSPLYF. The CDR3 bases that were read are TGTGCCAGCGGTGATCCGGGACAGGGGGCGCGGTCGCCCCTCTAC.

Concerning this clone: Here the gene names and germline are mouse. The read is 1 residue too short to cover the CDR3 end, so that end is filled in from the germline J gene. J is TRBJ2-2 and V is TRBV12-1; D might be TRBD1 (6 bases). Germline V gene sequence: CDR1 SGHSN, CDR2 HYEKVE. V dropped 0 bases and J dropped 3 bases, with 7 bases sitting between them. The CDR3 length is 14 residues. The sequenced CDR3 bases are TGTGCCAGCTCTCTCACAGGGTACACCGGGCAGCTCTAC. It yields the protein CASSLTGYTGQLY. The complete CDR3 sequence is CASSLTGYTGQLYF.

Note on this clone: Genes here carry mouse names. From the germline J gene comes the end of the CDR3, since the read stops 1 residue before it. The gene calls are TRBV31 and TRBJ2-4; 10 bases agree with TRBD2. Per the germline V gene, CDR1 is GKSSPN and CDR2 is SITVG. The CDR3 is made up of 16 amino acids. The trim removed 0 bases at V and 0 bases at J, leaving 3 bases unmatched. CDR3 in amino acids: CAWSLGLGPSQNTLYF. The part of the CDR3 DNA that was read is TGTGCCTGGAGTCTGGGACTGGGGCCTAGTCAAAACACCTTGTAC. Based on the CDR3 plus reference TRBV31 and TRBJ2-4, the full variable domain is AQTIHQWPVAEIKAVGSPLSLGCTIKGKSSPNLYWYWQATGGTLQQLFYSITVGQVESVVQLNLSASRPKDDQFILSTEKLLLSHSGFYLCAWSLGLGPSQNTLYFGAGTRLSVL.

With respect to this clone: Genes and germline are mouse. The read terminates 1 residue ahead of where the CDR3 ends, so the germline J gene completes it. The gene calls are TRBV13-1 and TRBJ2-4; 7 bases are a match to TRBD2. The V gene's germline CDR1 is NSHNY and CDR2 SYGAGN. This CDR3 is built from 16 residues. V dropped 1 base and J dropped 0; count of bases not matched to a gene: 5. The sequenced CDR3 bases are TGTGCCAGCAGTGATATAACTGGGGATAGTCAAAACACCTTGTAC. Translated: CASSDITGDSQNTLY. The full CDR3 is CASSDITGDSQNTLYF.

A single count supports this clone. Genes here carry mouse names. The read ends 1 residue shy of where the CDR3 ends; the end is completed using the germline J gene. The rearrangement links TRBV31 to TRBJ2-1; TRBD1 agrees at 7 bases. The germline V gene has CDR1 GKSSPN and CDR2 SITVG. This CDR3 is built from 14 residues. V shed 0 bases and J 3 bases; nucleotides not matched to a gene: 2. The CDR3 region is CAWSLPGGYAEQFF. Partial CDR3 DNA: TGTGCCTGGAGTCTACCAGGGGGCTATGCTGAGCAGTTC.

The table lists this clone with a count of one. Gene names are the mouse ones. The read ends 1 residue shy of where the CDR3 ends; the end is completed using the germline J gene. This sequence joins TRBV16 and TRBJ2-5; TRBD1 matches 12 bases. The CDR3 length is 16 residues. The V segment lost 5 bases and the J segment 4 bases; nucleotides outside the gene matches: 7. Germline CDR1 is SGHSA and CDR2 is FRNQAP. The sequenced part of the CDR3 DNA is TGTGCAAGCAGCGGGGGACAGGGGGCTTGGGAAGACACCCAGTAC. This encodes CASSGGQGAWEDTQY. The full CDR3 is CASSGGQGAWEDTQYF.

The table lists this clone with a few counts. Gene names and germline refer to mouse. The read is 1 residue too short to cover the CDR3 end, so that end is filled in from the germline J gene. The J gene is TRBJ1-5, the V gene TRBV14, with 9 bases fitting TRBD1. Per the germline V gene, CDR1 is SGHDT and CDR2 is FRDEAV. The trim removed 4 bases at V and 2 bases at J, leaving 4 bases unmatched. This CDR3 is built from 15 residues. The covered CDR3 bases are TGTGCCAGCAGTCCGACAGGGGGTTACAACCAGGCTCCGCTT. As protein: CASSPTGGYNQAPL. The entire CDR3 is CASSPTGGYNQAPLF.

As to this clone: Germline and genes: mouse. CDR3 sequence reads: CAWRGQGANTEVFF. Incomplete CDR3 DNA: TGTGCCTGGAGGGGACAGGGGGCCAACACAGAAGTCTTC. The V gene is TRBV31, the J gene TRBJ1-1; TRBD1 matches at 12 bases. The read ends 1 residue before the CDR3 terminus; that terminus is restored from the germline J gene. Germline V gene lookup returns CDR1 GKSSPN and CDR2 SITVG. The CDR3 contains 14 residues. The V and J ends lost 3 bases and 2 bases, in that order; junction bases with no gene match: 1.

A word on this clone: Mouse germline and gene names are used. The CDR3 is cut off 1 residue early in the read; its end comes from the germline J gene. The chain links TRBV31 to TRBJ1-5, with D possibly matching TRBD1 (6 bases). The germline V and J ends were trimmed by 3 bases and 4 bases, with 10 bases remaining between them. This CDR3 spans 13 amino acids. Germline V lookup: CDR1 GKSSPN, CDR2 SITVG. CDR3 loop: CAWSWGQNQAPLF. CDR3 bases read: TGTGCCTGGAGCTGGGGACAAAACCAGGCTCCGCTT. Full variable domain (missing parts from reference TRBV31 and TRBJ1-5): AQTIHQWPVAEIKAVGSPLSLGCTIKGKSSPNLYWYWQATGGTLQQLFYSITVGQVESVVQLNLSASRPKDDQFILSTEKLLLSHSGFYLCAWSWGQNQAPLFGEGTRLSVL.

Comments on this clone: Gene names are mouse gene names. The read finishes 1 residue shy of the CDR3 end, and the germline J gene is used to complete it. The chain joins TRBV1 to TRBJ2-4; TRBD1 aligns across 7 bases. The CDR3 runs 15 residues. V trimming: 1 base; J trimming: 0 bases; junction bases outside the gene matches: 1. The germline CDR1 and CDR2 sequences are NSQYPW and LRSPGD (reference sequence). CDR3 DNA (partial): TGCACCTGCAGTGCAGCAGGGGGTAGTCAAAACACCTTGTAC. It is translated as CTCSAAGGSQNTLY. The CDR3, in full, reads CTCSAAGGSQNTLYF.

A note on this clone: Mouse names are used for the genes. The DNA ends 1 residue before the CDR3 does, and the rest of the CDR3 is filled in from the germline J gene. The chain employs TRBV20 and TRBJ2-4; 7 bases fit TRBD1. The germline V gene has CDR1 GFQATS and CDR2 STVNSAI. There are 14 residues in the CDR3. After removal of 6 bases from V and 3 bases from J, the junction contained 9 bases not matched to a gene. Incomplete CDR3 DNA: TGTGGTGCGCGACAGGGCCCGCGGCAAAACACCTTGTAC. Encoded protein: CGARQGPRQNTLY. The full-length CDR3 reads as CGARQGPRQNTLYF.